Listed below are T cell receptor beta chains from one sample, sequenced in a study of cytomegalovirus exposure and HLA in healthy donors. Profiled with immunoSEQ multiplex PCR; TCRdb holds only in-frame clones, not every one. The sample table includes 60,000 to 70,000 clones. Material for sequencing was PBMCs. These receptor sequences come from a boy under 18 in good health and CMV-seronegative. CDR3s include the opening cysteine and the closing phenylalanine or tryptophan. Each record gives: J gene, V gene, D gene, CDR3 DNA, CDR3 protein. D genes are given only for firm matches.

J gene: TRBJ2-1; V gene: TRBV7-3; D gene: NA; CDR3 DNA: TGTGCCAGCAGCCCCTCTAGAGTTGGCAATGAGCAGTTCTTC; CDR3 protein: CASSPSRVGNEQFF
J gene: TRBJ1-4; V gene: TRBV6-5; D gene: NA; CDR3 DNA: TGTGCCAGCAGTTCCATGGGGGGGCCGGGTGAAAAACTGTTTTTT; CDR3 protein: CASSSMGGPGEKLFF
J gene: TRBJ1-2; V gene: TRBV6-5; D gene: NA; CDR3 DNA: TGTGCCAGCAGTTCGATCGAGGACTATGGCTACACCTTC; CDR3 protein: CASSSIEDYGYTF
J gene: TRBJ1-2; V gene: TRBV19; D gene: TRBD1; CDR3 DNA: TGTGCCAGTAGTCGGGAGGGGGCCCTCAACTATGGCTACACCTTC; CDR3 protein: CASSREGALNYGYTF
J gene: TRBJ2-7; V gene: TRBV11-2; D gene: NA; CDR3 DNA: TGTGCCAGCAGCTTAGTCCCCTACGAGCAGTACTTC; CDR3 protein: CASSLVPYEQYF
J gene: TRBJ2-1; V gene: TRBV10-1; D gene: TRBD2; CDR3 DNA: TGCGCCAGCACCCGGGAAGCGAGCGGGGGTTCCAGCGGGCAGTTCTTC; CDR3 protein: CASTREASGGSSGQFF
J gene: TRBJ2-5; V gene: TRBV6-1; D gene: NA; CDR3 DNA: TGCGCCAGCAGTGAAGCGGCAGGGGGGCAAGAGACCCAGTACTTC; CDR3 protein: CASSEAAGGQETQYF
J gene: TRBJ1-2; V gene: TRBV5-1; D gene: TRBD1; CDR3 DNA: TGCGCCAGCAGCGCCCCGGACAGGGACCACTATGGCTACACCTTC; CDR3 protein: CASSAPDRDHYGYTF
J gene: TRBJ2-7; V gene: TRBV7-8; D gene: TRBD2; CDR3 DNA: TGTGCCAGCAGCGTCCGGACTAGCGGGAGGGCTAGTGAGCAGTACTTC; CDR3 protein: CASSVRTSGRASEQYF
J gene: TRBJ2-7; V gene: TRBV7-9; D gene: TRBD2; CDR3 DNA: TGTGCCAGCAGCCTGATAGTAGCGGGAGCCGAGCAGTACTTC; CDR3 protein: CASSLIVAGAEQYF
J gene: TRBJ1-5; V gene: TRBV5-1; D gene: NA; CDR3 DNA: TGCGCCAGCAGCTTGAGCGGTCAGCCCCAGCATTTT; CDR3 protein: CASSLSGQPQHF
J gene: TRBJ2-1; V gene: TRBV29-1; D gene: NA; CDR3 DNA: TGCAGCGTTGGAGGACTACCCTCCTACAATGAGCAGTTCTTC; CDR3 protein: CSVGGLPSYNEQFF
J gene: TRBJ2-5; V gene: TRBV12-5; D gene: NA; CDR3 DNA: TGTGCTAGTGGTTTGGGGGTAGGGTCGGGGGTCGGGGAGACCCAGTACTTC; CDR3 protein: CASGLGVGSGVGETQYF
J gene: TRBJ1-2; V gene: TRBV6-5; D gene: TRBD1; CDR3 DNA: TGTGCCAGCAGAAACCCAGGGGGTGGCTACACCTTC; CDR3 protein: CASRNPGGGYTF
J gene: TRBJ1-2; V gene: TRBV15; D gene: TRBD1; CDR3 DNA: TGTGCCACCAGCAGAGACATACAGGGGGCGGACGGCTACACCTTC; CDR3 protein: CATSRDIQGADGYTF
J gene: TRBJ2-7; V gene: TRBV18; D gene: TRBD2; CDR3 DNA: TGTGCCAGCTCCCCGGGACTAGCGGGAGTCTCCGAGCAGTACTTC; CDR3 protein: CASSPGLAGVSEQYF
J gene: TRBJ1-1; V gene: TRBV7-9; D gene: TRBD1; CDR3 DNA: TGTGCCAGCATCCCTCAGGGACAGGTCACTGAAGCTTTCTTT; CDR3 protein: CASIPQGQVTEAFF
J gene: TRBJ2-3; V gene: TRBV25-1; D gene: NA; CDR3 DNA: TGTGCCAGCTCCAGGGATACGCAGTATTTT; CDR3 protein: CASSRDTQYF
J gene: TRBJ1-1; V gene: TRBV6-5; D gene: NA; CDR3 DNA: TGTGCCAGCAGTTACGATCAGGTTAACACTGAAGCTTTCTTT; CDR3 protein: CASSYDQVNTEAFF
J gene: TRBJ1-4; V gene: TRBV29-1; D gene: NA; CDR3 DNA: TGCAGCGTTCGGGGGGGGGCTAATGAAAAACTGTTTTTT; CDR3 protein: CSVRGGANEKLFF
J gene: TRBJ1-5; V gene: TRBV10-2; D gene: NA; CDR3 DNA: TGCGCCAGCAGAGCAGAGGGAGGGACGGGAAATCAGCCCCAGCATTTT; CDR3 protein: CASRAEGGTGNQPQHF
J gene: TRBJ2-7; V gene: TRBV15; D gene: NA; CDR3 DNA: TGTGCCACCAGCAGAGGTGGGAGCTCCTACGAGCAGTACTTC; CDR3 protein: CATSRGGSSYEQYF
J gene: TRBJ1-3; V gene: TRBV7-9; D gene: NA; CDR3 DNA: TGTGCCAGCAGCCAGGGCCTCTCTGGAAACACCATATATTTT; CDR3 protein: CASSQGLSGNTIYF
J gene: TRBJ1-5; V gene: TRBV4-2; D gene: NA; CDR3 DNA: TGTGCCAGCAGCCAAGAGGGGGAGGGCAATCAGCCCCAGCATTTT; CDR3 protein: CASSQEGEGNQPQHF
J gene: TRBJ2-1; V gene: TRBV9; D gene: TRBD2; CDR3 DNA: TGTGCCAGCAGCACGGGACTAGCGGGGGGTTCCTACAATGAGCAGTTCTTC; CDR3 protein: CASSTGLAGGSYNEQFF
J gene: TRBJ1-6; V gene: TRBV2; D gene: NA; CDR3 DNA: TGTGCCAGCAGTCTTGAGCCACAATCGGGTTCACCCCTCCACTTT; CDR3 protein: CASSLEPQSGSPLHF
J gene: TRBJ2-4; V gene: TRBV18; D gene: TRBD2; CDR3 DNA: TGTGCCAGCGCGTCTAGCGGGAGGGGATCCAAAAACATTCAGTACTTC; CDR3 protein: CASASSGRGSKNIQYF
J gene: TRBJ1-2; V gene: TRBV27; D gene: TRBD1; CDR3 DNA: TGTGCCAGCAGTTTACTGGGACAGGGGGCCCATAACTATGGCTACACCTTC; CDR3 protein: CASSLLGQGAHNYGYTF
J gene: TRBJ1-1; V gene: TRBV6-1; D gene: NA; CDR3 DNA: TGTGCCAGCAGTGATGGGACAAGGAACACTGAAGCTTTCTTT; CDR3 protein: CASSDGTRNTEAFF
J gene: TRBJ1-1; V gene: TRBV6-5; D gene: TRBD1; CDR3 DNA: TGTGCCAGCAATGGTGGACAGGGCCTCACTGAAGCTTTCTTT; CDR3 protein: CASNGGQGLTEAFF
J gene: TRBJ2-5; V gene: TRBV5-8; D gene: NA; CDR3 DNA: TGTGCCAGCAGCTTGGCCATTAGGGGGAGCAGCGGAGAGACCCAGTACTTC; CDR3 protein: CASSLAIRGSSGETQYF
J gene: TRBJ1-4; V gene: TRBV6-5; D gene: TRBD1; CDR3 DNA: TGTGCCAGCAGGGCCGGGACAGATGAAAAACTGTTTTTT; CDR3 protein: CASRAGTDEKLFF
J gene: TRBJ2-5; V gene: TRBV7-9; D gene: TRBD1; CDR3 DNA: TGTGCCAGCAGCCAGACCGGGACAGGGGGGGAGACCCAGTACTTC; CDR3 protein: CASSQTGTGGETQYF
J gene: TRBJ1-5; V gene: TRBV10-1; D gene: NA; CDR3 DNA: TGCGCCAGCAGTGAAGGGGGCAATCAGCCCCAGCATTTT; CDR3 protein: CASSEGGNQPQHF
J gene: TRBJ1-2; V gene: TRBV19; D gene: TRBD1; CDR3 DNA: TGTGCCAGCCGACAGGGGGGGGAGATCTATGGCTACACCTTC; CDR3 protein: CASRQGGEIYGYTF
J gene: TRBJ2-6; V gene: TRBV5-4; D gene: NA; CDR3 DNA: TGTGCCAGCAGCGTTGATAGTGGGGCCAACGTCCTGACTTTC; CDR3 protein: CASSVDSGANVLTF
J gene: TRBJ1-2; V gene: TRBV30; D gene: TRBD1; CDR3 DNA: TGTGCCTGGAGAGACAGGGGCAGACTTTTGGGTGGCTACACCTTC; CDR3 protein: CAWRDRGRLLGGYTF
J gene: TRBJ2-1; V gene: TRBV6-1; D gene: TRBD2; CDR3 DNA: TGTGCCAGCAGTGGTGGGACTAGCGGTTACAATGAGCAGTTCTTC; CDR3 protein: CASSGGTSGYNEQFF
J gene: TRBJ2-5; V gene: TRBV6-6; D gene: TRBD2; CDR3 DNA: TGTGCCAGCAGCCCCCCCCGGACTAGTGAGACCCAGTACTTC; CDR3 protein: CASSPPRTSETQYF
J gene: TRBJ1-1; V gene: TRBV7-2; D gene: TRBD1; CDR3 DNA: TGTGCCACTACCGAGGGGGCGTACACTGAAGCTTTCTTT; CDR3 protein: CATTEGAYTEAFF
J gene: TRBJ1-1; V gene: TRBV10-3; D gene: NA; CDR3 DNA: TGTGCCATCCGACACACGACGGGAATAGACGCTGAAGCTTTCTTT; CDR3 protein: CAIRHTTGIDAEAFF
J gene: TRBJ2-7; V gene: TRBV27; D gene: NA; CDR3 DNA: TGTGCCAGCAGTACGACACCTCTAAACGAGCAGTACTTC; CDR3 protein: CASSTTPLNEQYF
J gene: TRBJ2-3; V gene: TRBV7-2; D gene: NA; CDR3 DNA: TGTGCCAGCAGCCCCAGGAAGACAGATACGCAGTATTTT; CDR3 protein: CASSPRKTDTQYF
J gene: TRBJ1-1; V gene: TRBV9; D gene: NA; CDR3 DNA: TGTGCCAGCAGCGTAGAGCCAGGTCGGAACACTGAAGCTTTCTTT; CDR3 protein: CASSVEPGRNTEAFF
J gene: TRBJ1-1; V gene: TRBV4-3; D gene: NA; CDR3 DNA: TGCGCCAGCAGCCCCACCGTAGGAGGGTCTGAAGCTTTCTTT; CDR3 protein: CASSPTVGGSEAFF
J gene: TRBJ2-7; V gene: TRBV5-4; D gene: TRBD1; CDR3 DNA: TGTGCCAGCAGCCCCCCGGACAGGGATCGGGAGCAGTACTTC; CDR3 protein: CASSPPDRDREQYF
J gene: TRBJ2-7; V gene: TRBV5-8; D gene: TRBD1; CDR3 DNA: TGTGCCAGCAGCTCCGGCTTGGGACAGGGATTTCGGGAGCAGTACTTC; CDR3 protein: CASSSGLGQGFREQYF
J gene: TRBJ2-1; V gene: TRBV6-5; D gene: TRBD1; CDR3 DNA: TGTGCCAGCAGTACCTTGGGACAGGGGGTTGGAAAGCAGTTCTTC; CDR3 protein: CASSTLGQGVGKQFF